Detailed here is one TCR beta chain. Its antigen is still unknown. Mismatch with germline at one junction end may stem from a read error. RNA transcripts gave rise to amplified TCR beta CDR3 regions. The HTBI set primed first-round TCR CDR3 RT-PCR. TCRdb redid the calling of the multiplex PCR reads with MiXCR, one entry per CDR3 protein. The table lists roughly 380,000 distinct CDR3 sequences, roughly 13% of them singletons. This sample is drawn from a study of T cells in Graves' hyperthyroidism and ophthalmopathy. Whole-study findings and limits: Ophthalmopathy could be told apart from stable hyperthyroidism with a 13 V-J model.

Uncontrolled infection, other autoimmune disease, pregnancy or lactation disqualified patients from enrolment. Clinical symptoms, serum thyroxine and TRAb, thyroid ultrasound and orbital computed tomography together formed the diagnostic basis. About 10 ml fresh peripheral blood yielded the PBMCs. CDR3 length: 15 amino acids. The germline V gene has CDR1 SQVTM and CDR2 ANQGSEA. The material sequenced was blood. The clonotype comes from a woman younger than 35 with Graves' hyperthyroidism. V usage is TRBV29-1 and J usage is TRBJ2-1, with 9 bases aligning to TRBD2. The CDR3 reads CSVGRLAADYSEQFF. For the CDR3, the DNA is TGCAGCGTTGGTAGACTAGCGGCTGACTACAGTGAGCAGTTCTTC.